One and the same sample provided the 26 T cell receptor beta chains below, sequenced in a study of CXCR3-negative and CXCR3-positive naive CD8 T cells (dated by TCRdb to the late 2010s). The antigens of these receptors remain unknown. Sequencing used a NextSeq 550. The Human TCR Profiling Kit (MiLaboratory) was used to make UMI-labeled 5' RACE TRB cDNA libraries. TCRdb reprocessed the sequencing reads and holds a single record per CDR3 protein sequence, with no DNA. This sample's table contains tens of thousands of distinct CDR3 sequences. About 0.62% of the sample is in the top ten clones. Paper-wide results and their limitations: TRB CDR3s from CXCR3-positive naive cells showed higher hydrophobicity (lower Kidera factor 4), lower energy, and higher strength and volume indices than CXCR3-negative naive cells.

Sequencing input: naive CXCR3+ CD8+ T cells from blood. Taken with the paper, the label for cell subset or site translates to: CD45RO-CCR7+CD27+CD95- naive CD8+ T cells expressing CXCR3 (TNR3+). Receptor source: a human donor in good health. Some clones in this sample may be carry-over from other donors' samples.

The V gene is TRBV11-1, the J gene TRBJ2-3. The CDR3 runs to 17 residues. Germline loops: CDR1 SGHAT, CDR2 FQDESV (reference sequence). The chain's CDR3 is CASSPFLTGYPTDTQYF. Drawing the rest from reference TRBV11-1 and TRBJ2-3, the complete variable domain is EAEVAQSPRYKITEKSQAVAFWCDPISGHATLYWYRQILGQGPELLVQFQDESVVDDSQLPKDRFSAERLKGVDSTLKIQPAELGDSAMYLCASSPFLTGYPTDTQYFGPGTRLTVL.

The rearrangement links TRBV3-1 to TRBJ2-7. Germline V gene sequence: CDR1 LGHDT, CDR2 YNNKEL (reference sequence). The CDR3 contains 13 residues. CDR3 loop: CASSQEKAYEQYF.

The V and J genes are TRBV7-9 and TRBJ2-7; there is no DNA to check the TCRdb D call of TRBD1. This CDR3 is 15 amino acids long. Germline V gene sequence: CDR1 SEHNR, CDR2 FQNEAQ (reference sequence). The CDR3 is CASRPGTGTAYEQYF. Filled out from reference TRBV7-9 and TRBJ2-7, the complete variable domain reads DTGVSQNPRHKITKRGQNVTFRCDPISEHNRLYWYRQTLGQGPEFLTYFQNEAQLEKSRLLSDRFSAERPKGSFSTLEIQRTEQGDSAMYLCASRPGTGTAYEQYFGPGTRLTVT.

The V gene is TRBV5-6, the J gene TRBJ2-1. This CDR3 comprises 12 residues. Germline assignment: CDR1 SGHDT and CDR2 YYEEEE. The CDR3 protein is CASMSSYNEQFF.

The chain employs TRBV27 and TRBJ2-1; TCRdb picks TRBD1, but there is no DNA to check that call. The germline gives CDR1 MNHEY, CDR2 SMNVEV (reference sequence). The CDR3 sequence is 14 residues long. This CDR3 is CASSLSGGYNEQFF.

V usage is TRBV7-3 and J usage is TRBJ2-1; the D gene TCRdb calls, TRBD2, cannot be checked with no DNA. Germline lookup yields CDR1 SGHTA and CDR2 FQGTGA. The length of the CDR3 is 16 residues. CDR3 in amino acids: CASSNTGYSIYDEQFF.

The rearrangement uses TRBV7-6 and TRBJ1-1. This CDR3 has 11 amino acids. Germline V gives CDR1 SGHVS, CDR2 FNYEAQ. CDR3 in amino acids: CASRMGTEAFF.

The V call is TRBV29-1, the J call TRBJ2-1; TCRdb names TRBD2, which stays unverified in the absence of DNA. The germline V gene encodes CDR1 SQVTM and CDR2 ANQGSEA. This CDR3 comprises 16 residues. The CDR3 loop is CSVAKVAGAVVNEQFF.

V and J are TRBV18 and TRBJ2-3; TCRdb picks TRBD2, but there is no DNA to check that call. The CDR3 is 15 amino acids. Germline-derived CDR1 and CDR2 are KGHSH and LQKENI. The CDR3 loop reads CASSPPERLTDTQYF.

The CDR3 spells CASSAGSGFEQYF. This rearrangement joins TRBV27 to TRBJ2-7; TCRdb gives TRBD1 as the D gene, but with no DNA this cannot be confirmed. Germline loops: CDR1 MNHEY, CDR2 SMNVEV (reference sequence). This CDR3 is 13 amino acids long.

The rearrangement joins TRBV30 to TRBJ2-1; as DNA is missing, the TRBD2 call by TCRdb cannot be tested. This CDR3 has 14 amino acids. CDR1 is GTSNPN, CDR2 SVGIG, per germline (reference sequence). CDR3 sequence: CAWELAGGPEEQFF.

The chain is built from TRBV12-3 or TRBV12-4 and TRBJ2-1; TCRdb designates TRBD2, a call that cannot be tested without DNA. This CDR3 spans 13 amino acids. CDR3 amino acids: CASSLSGTDEQFF.

The rearrangement links TRBV28 to TRBJ2-7; TCRdb calls TRBD2, which cannot be checked without DNA. The germline CDR1 and CDR2 sequences are MDHEN and SYDVKM. The CDR3 consists of 14 residues. The CDR3 spells CASRGGPNSYEQYF.

This chain connects TRBV20-1 to TRBJ2-7; with no DNA, the TCRdb D assignment of TRBD1 cannot be verified. The CDR3 covers 16 residues. CDR1 and CDR2 (germline): DFQATT, SNEGSKA (reference sequence). The CDR3 reads CSARDGERTGVFEQYF.

V is TRBV28 and J is TRBJ2-5; TCRdb outputs TRBD1, but without DNA this stays unchecked. CDR3 length: 14 residues. From germline, CDR1 is MDHEN and CDR2 SYDVKM. CDR3 amino acids: CASTRGQGAETQYF.

The gene calls are TRBV4-1 and TRBJ2-7; with no DNA, the TCRdb D assignment of TRBD1 cannot be verified. Germline CDR1 and CDR2: MGHRA and YSYEKL. CDR3 length equals 17 residues. The CDR3 reads CASSQGGVRGYSYEQYF.

The gene calls are TRBV6-2 or TRBV6-3 and TRBJ1-2. This CDR3 comprises 11 residues. CDR1 and CDR2 (germline): MNHEY, SVGEGT. The CDR3 sequence is CASSGYYGYTF.

The rearrangement joins TRBV15 to TRBJ2-7. The germline gives CDR1 LNHNV, CDR2 YYDKDF (reference sequence). This CDR3 has 15 amino acids. This CDR3 is CATSRDTGGSYEQYF.

The rearrangement joins TRBV11-3 to TRBJ2-1; without DNA, the TCRdb call of TRBD2 cannot be checked. The CDR3 runs 16 residues. From germline, CDR1 is SGHNT and CDR2 YENEEA. The CDR3 region is CASSPTSGRAIYEQFF.

This chain links TRBV28 with TRBJ2-1. The CDR3 contains 11 residues. The germline gives CDR1 MDHEN, CDR2 SYDVKM. CDR3 region: CASSFSARQFF.

The gene calls are TRBV29-1 and TRBJ2-1; absent DNA, TCRdb's TRBD2 call cannot be checked. Germline values: CDR1 SQVTM, CDR2 ANQGSEA. The length of the CDR3 is 17 residues. This chain's CDR3 is CSVEASGGSSSYNEQFF.

V gene TRBV7-2 combines with J gene TRBJ2-7; TCRdb designates TRBD1, a call that cannot be tested without DNA. Germline V gene sequence: CDR1 SGHTA, CDR2 FQGNSA. This CDR3 spans 15 amino acids. This chain's CDR3 is CASSFSDRLGYEQYF.

This chain connects TRBV21-1 to TRBJ1-5; the D call of TRBD1 rests on TCRdb alone, since no DNA is present to check it. TRBV21-1 counts as a pseudogene. There are 17 residues in the CDR3. The CDR3 protein is CASSKDRAPRVNQPQHF.

This chain joins TRBV28 and TRBJ2-7; there is no DNA to check the TCRdb D call of TRBD2. The CDR3 is 14 residues long. In germline, CDR1 is MDHEN, CDR2 SYDVKM. Here the CDR3 reads CASSREGGPYEQYF.

The chain recombines TRBV14 with TRBJ2-7; as DNA is missing, the TRBD1 call by TCRdb cannot be tested. CDR3 length: 13 amino acids. CDR1 is SGHDN and CDR2 is FVKESK in the germline V gene. CDR3 sequence: CASSQGQGSEQYF.

The chain employs TRBV28 and TRBJ2-3; TCRdb indicates TRBD1, and absent DNA this call remains unverified. The CDR3 contains 15 residues. Germline V gene lookup returns CDR1 MDHEN and CDR2 SYDVKM. CDR3 region: CASSFAGGRTDTQYF.